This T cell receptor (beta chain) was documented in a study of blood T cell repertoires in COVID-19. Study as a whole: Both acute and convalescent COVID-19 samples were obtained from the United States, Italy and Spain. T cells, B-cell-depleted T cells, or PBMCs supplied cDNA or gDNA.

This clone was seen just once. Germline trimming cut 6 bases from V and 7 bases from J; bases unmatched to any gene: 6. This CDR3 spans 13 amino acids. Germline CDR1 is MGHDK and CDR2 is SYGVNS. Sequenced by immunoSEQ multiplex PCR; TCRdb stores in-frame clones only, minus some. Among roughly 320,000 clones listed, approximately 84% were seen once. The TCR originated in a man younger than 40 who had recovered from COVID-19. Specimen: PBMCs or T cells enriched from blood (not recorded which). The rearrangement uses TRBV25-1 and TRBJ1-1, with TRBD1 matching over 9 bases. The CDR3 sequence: CASRDRGYGEAFF. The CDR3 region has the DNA TGTGCCAGCAGAGACAGGGGGTATGGTGAAGCTTTCTTT.